The clone carrying this T cell receptor beta chain was detected only once. Antigen specificity is unknown. Patients having uncontrolled infection, another autoimmune disease, pregnancy or lactation were not included. Diagnoses rested on clinical symptoms, serum thyroxine and TRAb, thyroid ultrasound and orbital computed tomography. The CDR3 runs to 16 residues. Germline V gene lookup returns CDR1 KGHDR and CDR2 SFDVKD. V lost 3 bases to trimming and J lost 5 bases; unmatched junction nucleotides: 7. These data come from a study of T cells in Graves' hyperthyroidism and ophthalmopathy. Study observations and caveats: Ophthalmopathy was distinguished from stable hyperthyroidism by 13 V-J signatures. Most expanded thyroid clonotypes above 0.001 recurred in blood.

Template material for amplifying TCR beta CDR3 regions consisted of RNA transcripts. During a first-round RT-PCR of the TCR CDR3, the HTBI primer set was used. TCRdb used MiXCR to reprocess the multiplex PCR reads, holding one entry per CDR3 protein. The sample gives 480,000 or so distinct CDR3 sequences, 46% of which show up once; approximately 44% is in the top ten. This TCR came from an adult woman with Graves' disease, either hyperthyroidism or ophthalmopathy (not recorded which). The material sequenced was peripheral blood or thyroid tissue (not recorded which). The genes are TRBV24-1 and TRBJ2-5; 11 bases map to TRBD1. As DNA, the CDR3 is TGTGCCACCAGTGATGTGGTGGGACAGGGGGAGGAGACCCAGTACTTC. Protein product: CATSDVVGQGEETQYF.